These 27 T cell receptor beta chains were all obtained from the same sample, sequenced in a study of beta chain features in type 1 diabetes. Every isolated RNA sample was fully reverse transcribed, so sequencing captured expressed TCRB transcripts. Method: immunoSEQ multiplex PCR; TCRdb's copy keeps in-frame clones and lacks some. The sample has over 150,000 clones; under 13% are singletons. Findings and caveats of the study: Shorter TCRB CDR3s, moderately but significantly so, marked every one of the four CD4+ subsets in Type 1 diabetes patients.

Their target antigens are unknown. Sequenced sample: central memory CD4+ T cells from blood. These receptor sequences come from a man younger than 45 with type 1 diabetes.

This clone was observed a few times. CDR3 sequence reads: CASSWGFNSGELFF. For the CDR3, the DNA is TGTGCCAGCAGTTGGGGCTTTAACTCCGGGGAGCTGTTTTTT. The rearrangement uses TRBV28 and TRBJ2-2, with D perhaps matching TRBD1 (5 bases). The V and J ends lost 4 bases and 6 bases respectively, with 12 bases between them. The CDR3 has 14 residues. CDR1 is MDHEN, CDR2 SYDVKM, per germline.

The genes are TRBV5-1 and TRBJ2-5, with 7 bases identical to TRBD1. Germline V CDR1 and CDR2: SGHRS, YFSETQ. This CDR3 has 17 amino acids. Germline trimming cut 3 bases from V and 2 bases from J; bases unmatched to any gene: 13. The CDR3 nucleotides are TGCGCCAGCAGCTGGCTTGTGCAGGGGGTTGGGCAAGAGACCCAGTACTTC. It translates to CASSWLVQGVGQETQYF.

V gene TRBV4-2 combines with J gene TRBJ2-5; TRBD2 might be the D (5 bases). This CDR3 is 16 amino acids long. CDR1 is LGHNA and CDR2 is YNFKEQ in the germline V gene. Trimming removed 1 base at V and 0 bases at J, with 12 bases between. The CDR3 sequence is CASSQVETGYQETQYF. The CDR3 coding sequence is TGTGCCAGCAGCCAAGTGGAGACGGGATACCAAGAGACCCAGTACTTC.

This clone has more than one count but fewer than ten. The chain joins TRBV28 to TRBJ2-7, with 7 bases fitting TRBD1. Per germline, CDR1 MDHEN and CDR2 SYDVKM. This CDR3 is built from 14 residues. Germline trimming cut 6 bases from V and 4 bases from J; bases unmatched to any gene: 9. The CDR3 sequence is CASSPVGQPYEQYF. The CDR3 region has the DNA TGTGCCAGCAGCCCGGTGGGACAGCCTTACGAGCAGTACTTC.

The V call is TRBV5-4, the J call TRBJ1-2; maybe TRBD1 (6 bases). Germline assignment: CDR1 SGHNT and CDR2 YYREEE (reference sequence). The CDR3 runs to 13 residues. Trimming shortened V by 2 bases and J by 7 bases, and 12 bases separated the two germline ends. CDR3 region: CASSFGGGAGYTF. DNA for the CDR3: TGTGCCAGCAGCTTCGGGGGGGGCGCTGGCTACACCTTC.

The V and J genes are TRBV28 and TRBJ2-6; perhaps TRBD1 as D (6 bases). This CDR3 region has 16 residues. Trimming left V 5 bases short and J 0 bases short, with 11 bases between. Germline CDR1 MDHEN, CDR2 SYDVKM. CDR3 DNA: TGTGCCAGCAGTCCCGGACAGCTCTCTGGGGCCAACGTCCTGACTTTC. Protein: CASSPGQLSGANVLTF.

This clone has just a few counts. The genes are TRBV18 and TRBJ2-5; 9 bases map to TRBD2. Unmatched junction bases numbered 8, after V lost 1 base and J lost 5 bases. The CDR3 has 16 residues. The germline CDR1 and CDR2 sequences are KGHSH and LQKENI. This chain's CDR3 is CASSPQVASGIETQYF. In nucleotides, the CDR3 is TGTGCCAGCTCACCACAGGTGGCTAGCGGGATTGAGACCCAGTACTTC.

This clone was observed a few times. The chain recombines TRBV7-2 with TRBJ2-2, with TRBD2 identical over 8 bases. V lost 2 bases to trimming and J lost 1 base; unmatched junction nucleotides: 3. The CDR3 is made up of 16 amino acids. The germline gives CDR1 SGHTA, CDR2 FQGNSA. DNA of the CDR3: TGTGCCAGCAGCTTATTTGCGGGAGGGAACACCGGGGAGCTGTTTTTT. Protein product: CASSLFAGGNTGELFF.

The sample holds a few counts of this clone. The chain carries TRBV5-4 and TRBJ2-2; D is possibly TRBD2 (6 bases). The CDR3 contains 17 residues. V lost 1 base, J lost 7 bases, and 20 bases lay in between. The germline V gene encodes CDR1 SGHNT and CDR2 YYREEE (reference sequence). The CDR3 DNA sequence: TGTGCCAGCAGCTTGTCGATCGGAGGGCCGTTGAGCGGGGAGCTGTTTTTT. Its protein is CASSLSIGGPLSGELFF.

This clone was seen a handful of times. The gene calls are TRBV19 and TRBJ1-5, with unresolved D. V dropped 3 bases and J dropped 4 bases, with 13 bases sitting between them. Germline CDR1 is LNHDA and CDR2 is SQIVND (reference sequence). The CDR3 is 15 amino acids. DNA for the CDR3: TGTGCCAGTAGTATTCTGGGCTTACGAAATCAGCCCCAGCATTTT. Its protein is CASSILGLRNQPQHF.

The V gene is TRBV28, the J gene TRBJ1-1, with TRBD1 matching over 7 bases. This CDR3 comprises 16 residues. Germline V gene data show CDR1 as MDHEN and CDR2 as SYDVKM. With 5 bases clipped from V and 0 bases from J, the junction kept 9 bases outside the gene matches. CDR3 DNA: TGTGCCAGCAGTCAGACCGGGACAGAGATGAACACTGAAGCTTTCTTT. Protein product: CASSQTGTEMNTEAFF.

The chain uses TRBV28 and TRBJ1-5; the D gene is possibly TRBD1 (5 bases). Trimming cost V 7 bases and J 0 bases, with 13 bases left between them. CDR1 MDHEN and CDR2 SYDVKM come from the germline V gene. The CDR3 has 15 amino acids. CDR3 sequence: CASMHGGYSNQPQHF. The CDR3 nucleotides are TGTGCCAGCATGCACGGGGGTTATAGCAATCAGCCCCAGCATTTT.

The chain recombines TRBV7-9 with TRBJ2-7, with D possibly matching TRBD2 (5 bases). Germline V gene sequence: CDR1 SEHNR, CDR2 FQNEAQ (reference sequence). Trimming stripped 1 base from V and 3 bases from J, with 10 bases between. This CDR3 region has 14 residues. CDR3 loop: CASSLVNGGYEQYF. The CDR3 bases are TGTGCCAGCAGCTTAGTGAACGGAGGCTACGAGCAGTACTTC.

This clone was seen only once. The V and J genes are TRBV7-9 and TRBJ1-4; possibly TRBD1 for D (5 bases). V shed 5 bases and J shed 5 bases, with 12 bases lying between them. Germline V CDR1 and CDR2: SEHNR, FQNEAQ (reference sequence). The CDR3 extends over 14 amino acids. CDR3 in amino acids: CASSLDKLNEKLFF. DNA of the CDR3: TGTGCCAGCAGCCTGGACAAGTTAAATGAAAAACTGTTTTTT.

The table lists this clone with a few counts. V gene TRBV13 combines with J gene TRBJ2-7; D might be TRBD1 (6 bases). The CDR3 spans 13 residues. V was clipped by 5 bases and J by 2 bases, with 10 bases between them. Germline CDR1 is PRHDT and CDR2 is FYEKMQ (reference sequence). Here the CDR3 reads CASSATGTYEQYF. The CDR3 DNA reads TGTGCCAGCAGCGCGACAGGAACCTACGAGCAGTACTTC.

The chain couples TRBV5-1 to TRBJ2-3; TRBD2 agrees at 7 bases. Germline V CDR1 and CDR2: SGHRS, YFSETQ. The trim removed 0 bases at V and 6 bases at J, leaving 7 bases unmatched. The CDR3 has 15 amino acids. The CDR3 nucleotides read TGCGCCAGCAGCTTGGATGGCGGGAGTGCCGATACGCAGTATTTT. Translating it yields CASSLDGGSADTQYF.

The chain combines TRBV11-1 with TRBJ2-5; TRBD2 aligns across 9 bases. Looked up from germline, CDR1 is SGHAT and CDR2 is FQDESV (reference sequence). Trimming took 2 bases from V and 5 from J; bases not matched to a gene: 9. The CDR3 runs 16 residues. CDR3 DNA sequence: TGTGCCAGCAGCTTATCAAAGCGGGAGGCCCGTGAGACCCAGTACTTC. The encoded protein is CASSLSKREARETQYF.

This clone was recorded a few times. The chain combines TRBV5-1 with TRBJ1-1; possible D gene TRBD1, 5 bases. The V and J ends lost 0 bases and 0 bases respectively, with 6 bases between them. This CDR3 contains 14 residues. Per germline, CDR1 SGHRS and CDR2 YFSETQ. CDR3 sequence reads: CASSLEGMNTEAFF. The CDR3 nucleotides are TGCGCCAGCAGCTTGGAGGGGATGAACACTGAAGCTTTCTTT.

CDR3 amino acids: CAWMEWDRLNTEAFF. CDR3 DNA: TGTGCCTGGATGGAGTGGGACAGGTTGAACACTGAAGCTTTCTTT. The chain recombines TRBV30 with TRBJ1-1; 8 bases match TRBD1. Germline CDR1 and CDR2: GTSNPN and SVGIG (reference sequence). The CDR3 spans 15 residues. J lost 0 bases, V lost 4 bases, and 7 bases had no gene match.

The V gene is TRBV28, the J gene TRBJ2-3, with D tentatively TRBD2 (6 bases). Between the trimmed V and J ends, which lost 6 bases and 1 base, there was a span of 20 bases. This CDR3 spans 17 amino acids. Germline-derived CDR1 and CDR2 are MDHEN and SYDVKM. The CDR3 DNA follows: TGTGCCAGCAGAAACCCGGGGGATGCCCGGGGCACAGATACGCAGTATTTT. This translates into CASRNPGDARGTDTQYF. Full variable domain (outside the CDR3, taken from reference TRBV28 and TRBJ2-3): DVKVTQSSRYLVKRTGEKVFLECVQDMDHENMFWYRQDPGLGLRLIYFSYDVKMKEKGDIPEGYSVSREKKERFSLILESASTNQTSMYLCASRNPGDARGTDTQYFGPGTRLTVL.

The gene calls are TRBV2 and TRBJ1-4; a possible D gene is TRBD1 (6 bases). Trimming removed 2 bases from V and 5 bases from J, with 12 bases in between. The CDR3 consists of 15 residues. Germline CDR1 is SNHLY and CDR2 is FYNNEI. DNA for the CDR3: TGTGCCAGCAGTGAATCGACAGGACGAAATGAAAAACTGTTTTTT. This encodes CASSESTGRNEKLFF.

The chain has TRBV19 and TRBJ2-7; tentatively, D is TRBD2 (5 bases). CDR3 size: 15 residues. CDR1 and CDR2 (germline): LNHDA, SQIVND (reference sequence). Trimming stripped 1 base from V and 1 base from J, with 11 bases between. The DNA for the CDR3 is TGTGCCAGTAGTATAGGACCCGGGATATCCTACGAGCAGTACTTC. The encoded protein is CASSIGPGISYEQYF.

The V gene is TRBV19, the J gene TRBJ2-7, with D possibly being TRBD1 (6 bases). Trimming left V 5 bases short and J 6 bases short, with 14 bases between. Germline-derived CDR1 and CDR2 are LNHDA and SQIVND (reference sequence). This CDR3 has 13 amino acids. CDR3 protein: CASSVDRSTEQYF. CDR3 DNA sequence: TGTGCCAGTAGTGTGGACAGAAGCACCGAGCAGTACTTC.

This clone was found a few times. This rearrangement joins TRBV6-1 to TRBJ2-1, with TRBD2 matching 10 bases. The CDR3 is made up of 19 amino acids. CDR1 MNHNS and CDR2 SASEGT come from the germline V gene. Trimming cost V 0 bases and J 4 bases; bases outside gene matches: 12. This CDR3 is CASSEALRRTSGDYNEQFF. The CDR3 DNA reads TGTGCCAGCAGTGAAGCGCTTCGAAGGACTAGCGGTGATTACAATGAGCAGTTCTTC.

This clone has more than one count but fewer than ten. The rearrangement joins TRBV2 to TRBJ2-7, with 10 bases aligning to TRBD2. The CDR3 consists of 15 residues. CDR1 and CDR2 from the germline V gene are SNHLY and FYNNEI. With V trimmed by 6 bases and J by 0 bases, 5 bases remained unmatched. CDR3 DNA sequence: TGTGCCAGCAGCTCGACTAGCGGGTCCTCCTACGAGCAGTACTTC. Translation gives CASSSTSGSSYEQYF.

This clone was seen a few times. This chain joins TRBV5-4 and TRBJ1-1; D is unclear. Germline assignment: CDR1 SGHNT and CDR2 YYREEE (reference sequence). The CDR3 totals 13 residues. V lost 2 bases to trimming and J lost 0 bases, with 5 bases between them. CDR3 in DNA: TGTGCCAGCAGCTTCCAGGTGAACACTGAAGCTTTCTTT. This codes for CASSFQVNTEAFF.

This clone was counted between two and nine times. The rearrangement uses TRBV11-2 and TRBJ2-3; no reliable D call. The CDR3 is made up of 13 amino acids. The V end lost 5 bases, the J end lost 6 bases, and 12 bases lay between the germline ends. The V gene's germline CDR1 is SGHAT and CDR2 FQNNGV. The CDR3: CASSISPTDTQYF. CDR3 nucleotides: TGTGCCAGCAGCATATCACCTACGGATACGCAGTATTTT. Drawing the rest from reference TRBV11-2 and TRBJ2-3, the complete variable domain is EAGVAQSPRYKIIEKRQSVAFWCNPISGHATLYWYQQILGQGPKLLIQFQNNGVVDDSQLPKDRFSAERLKGVDSTLKIQPAKLEDSAVYLCASSISPTDTQYFGPGTRLTVL.